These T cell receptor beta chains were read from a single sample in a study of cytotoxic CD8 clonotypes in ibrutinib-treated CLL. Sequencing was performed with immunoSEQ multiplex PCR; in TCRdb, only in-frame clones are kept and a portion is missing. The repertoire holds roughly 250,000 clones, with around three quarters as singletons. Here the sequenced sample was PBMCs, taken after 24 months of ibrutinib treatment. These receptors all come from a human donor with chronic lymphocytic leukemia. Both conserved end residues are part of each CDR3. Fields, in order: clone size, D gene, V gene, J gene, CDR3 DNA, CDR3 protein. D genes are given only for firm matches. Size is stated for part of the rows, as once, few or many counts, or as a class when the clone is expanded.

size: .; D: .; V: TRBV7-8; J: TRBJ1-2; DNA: TGTGCCAGCAGCAAGCGGGACGACCCTAACTATGGCTACACCTTC; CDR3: CASSKRDDPNYGYTF
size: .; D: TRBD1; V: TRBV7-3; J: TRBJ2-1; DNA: TGTGCCAGCAGCTCGGACAGGGGTCCCTACAATGAGCAGTTCTTC; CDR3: CASSSDRGPYNEQFF
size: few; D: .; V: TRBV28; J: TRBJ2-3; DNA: TGTGCCAGCAGTACCCCGGAACTATTAGATACGCAGTATTTT; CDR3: CASSTPELLDTQYF
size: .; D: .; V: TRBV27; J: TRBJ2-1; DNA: TGTGCCAGCAGTTTACCCCCGGGACATAGCTCCTACAATGAGCAGTTCTTC; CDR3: CASSLPPGHSSYNEQFF
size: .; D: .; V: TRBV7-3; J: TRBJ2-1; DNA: TGTGCCAGCAGCGTAGGGGATGAGCAGTTCTTC; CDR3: CASSVGDEQFF
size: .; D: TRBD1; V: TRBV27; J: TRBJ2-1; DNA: TGTGCCAGCAGTATAAGGACAGGGGGCCCGTACAATGAGCAGTTCTTC; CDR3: CASSIRTGGPYNEQFF
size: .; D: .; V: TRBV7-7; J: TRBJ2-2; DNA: TGTGCTAGCAGCGTGACGGGACCCGGGGAGCTGTTTTTT; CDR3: CASSVTGPGELFF
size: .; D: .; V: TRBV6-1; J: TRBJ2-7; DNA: TGTGCCAGCAGTAGGACGGCCTACGAGCAGTACTTC; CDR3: CASSRTAYEQYF
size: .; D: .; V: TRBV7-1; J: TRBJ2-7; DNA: TGTGCCAGCAGCTTAACCTACGAGCAGTACTTC; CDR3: CASSLTYEQYF
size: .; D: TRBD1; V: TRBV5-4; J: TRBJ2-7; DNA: TGTGCCAGCAGCTGGGGGACAGGGGGGACCTACGAGCAGTACTTC; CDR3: CASSWGTGGTYEQYF
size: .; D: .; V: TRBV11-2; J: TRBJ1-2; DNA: TGTGCCAGCCATACCGGGGAGTATGGCTACACCTTC; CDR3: CASHTGEYGYTF